A single T cell receptor (beta chain) is shown here with its context. Its specificity is not known. This sample is part of a study of cytomegalovirus exposure and HLA in healthy donors. Whole-study findings and limits: Later on, analysis showed that most CMV-associated TCR beta chains appeared to be HLA-restricted. Among TCR sequences, most were rare, though some public TCRs appeared in many donors.

Germline CDR1 SGHRS, CDR2 YFSETQ. The CDR3 loop spans 14 amino acids. Unmatched junction bases numbered 4, after V lost 4 bases and J lost 1 base. In the PCR, 60 Vbeta and 13 Jbeta primers were used. Clones were read by immunoSEQ multiplex PCR, and TCRdb kept only the in-frame ones, dropping some. This sample's table reports tens of thousands of clones. The chain couples TRBV5-1 to TRBJ1-1; 7 bases are shared with TRBD1. This clonotype originated in a man in his fifties in good health and CMV-seropositive. The sequenced material came from PBMCs. The CDR3 DNA follows: TGCGCCAGCAGCCGCGGGACAGCGAACACTGAAGCTTTCTTT. It codes for CASSRGTANTEAFF.